The 24 T cell receptor beta chains given below trace back to one sample, sequenced in a study of T cell responses to AZD1222 COVID-19 vaccine. The protocol was immunoSEQ multiplex PCR, while the TCRdb copy is restricted to in-frame clones and leaves out a portion. The data hold 100,000 or so clones, with roughly 89% observed a single time. The material sequenced was peripheral blood, taken 28 days after the second AZD1222 dose. These TCRs come from an adult who received the AZD1222 COVID-19 vaccine.

This chain joins TRBV27 and TRBJ2-1, with D unclear. Germline V CDR1 and CDR2: MNHEY, SMNVEV (reference sequence). Trimming shortened V by 6 bases and J by 2 bases, and 11 bases separated the two germline ends. This CDR3 region has 14 residues. The CDR3 region is CASRTIGTYNEQFF. DNA for the CDR3: TGTGCCAGCAGAACTATAGGGACCTACAATGAGCAGTTCTTC.

This clone was seen more than once but under ten times. The chain employs TRBV28 and TRBJ1-2; TRBD1 might be the D (5 bases). V lost 5 bases, J lost 2 bases, and 6 bases lay in between. The CDR3 totals 12 residues. Germline CDR1 reads MDHEN; CDR2 reads SYDVKM. As DNA, the CDR3 is TGTGCCAGCAGTCGACAGAACTATGGCTACACCTTC. Translation gives CASSRQNYGYTF.

The V gene is TRBV19, the J gene TRBJ1-3; 9 bases align to TRBD1. Germline-derived CDR1 and CDR2 are LNHDA and SQIVND (reference sequence). The CDR3 spans 14 residues. Unmatched junction bases numbered 4, after V lost 7 bases and J lost 3 bases. The CDR3 reads CASTPDRGGNTIYF. DNA of the CDR3: TGTGCCAGTACCCCGGACAGGGGTGGAAACACCATATATTTT.

Written as DNA, the CDR3 is TGTGCCACCCGTAGCGGGAATACCGGGGAGCTGTTTTTT. It encodes CATRSGNTGELFF. The chain is built from TRBV19 and TRBJ2-2; 8 nucleotides agree with TRBD2. Germline V gene data show CDR1 as LNHDA and CDR2 as SQIVND (reference sequence). The CDR3 totals 13 residues. V was pared by 10 bases and J by 5 bases, with 6 bases of the junction left unmatched.

The rearrangement links TRBV10-3 to TRBJ2-5; TRBD2 might be the D (6 bases). The CDR3 is 15 residues long. Trimming pared 0 bases from V and 5 bases from J, leaving 13 bases between. Germline V lookup: CDR1 ENHRY, CDR2 SYGVKD. The CDR3 region has the DNA TGTGCCATCAGTGAGTCGGGGGGTTCACGGGAGACCCAGTACTTC. It translates to CAISESGGSRETQYF.

The chain recombines TRBV28 with TRBJ1-3, with 8 nucleotides matching TRBD1. Germline V gene lookup returns CDR1 MDHEN and CDR2 SYDVKM. This CDR3 region has 13 residues. Trimming cost V 6 bases and J 6 bases; bases outside gene matches: 4. CDR3 nucleotide sequence: TGTGCCAGCAGGGCAGGGGGCGTAAACACCATATATTTT. Amino acids: CASRAGGVNTIYF.

The J gene is TRBJ2-3, the V gene TRBV7-3; TRBD2 aligns across 7 bases. The V gene's germline CDR1 is SGHTA and CDR2 FQGTGA. The CDR3 has 15 amino acids. The ends lost 0 bases at V and 6 bases at J; junction bases unmatched: 6. The CDR3, as DNA: TGTGCCAGCAGCTTAACAGGCGGGAGACTGGATACGCAGTATTTT. Protein product: CASSLTGGRLDTQYF. Looking up the rest from reference TRBV7-3 and TRBJ2-3 gives the full variable domain: GAGVSQTPSNKVTEKGKYVELRCDPISGHTALYWYRQSLGQGPEFLIYFQGTGAADDSGLPNDRFFAVRPEGSVSTLKIQRTERGDSAVYLCASSLTGGRLDTQYFGPGTRLTVL.

The chain links TRBV2 to TRBJ1-1; D may be TRBD1 (5 bases). V was cut by 7 bases and J by 6 bases, with 18 bases left in between. CDR3 length equals 14 residues. The germline gives CDR1 SNHLY, CDR2 FYNNEI. The CDR3 spells CASTPDRPRPEAFF. CDR3 in DNA: TGTGCCAGCACCCCTGACAGACCCCGACCTGAAGCTTTCTTT.

The genes are TRBV3-1 (or the pseudogene TRBV3-2) and TRBJ2-4; no clear D gene. The CDR3 loop spans 15 amino acids. V was trimmed by 0 bases and J by 0 bases, leaving 6 bases between them. Germline loops: CDR1 LGHDT, CDR2 YNNKEL (reference sequence). CDR3 sequence: CASSQDPIAKNIQYF. The CDR3 nucleotides are TGTGCCAGCAGCCAAGATCCCATAGCCAAAAACATTCAGTACTTC.

The genes are TRBV28 and TRBJ2-7, with TRBD2 matching over 9 bases. With V trimmed by 2 bases and J by 5 bases, 4 bases remained unmatched. The CDR3 is made up of 14 amino acids. The germline V gene has CDR1 MDHEN and CDR2 SYDVKM. As DNA, the CDR3 is TGTGCCAGCAGTTTAATTAGCGGGAGTCACGAGCAGTACTTC. It translates to CASSLISGSHEQYF. The full variable domain, its missing parts supplied by reference TRBV28 and TRBJ2-7, is DVKVTQSSRYLVKRTGEKVFLECVQDMDHENMFWYRQDPGLGLRLIYFSYDVKMKEKGDIPEGYSVSREKKERFSLILESASTNQTSMYLCASSLISGSHEQYFGPGTRLTVT.

This clone was detected once. Here the CDR3 reads CASIWDGDNEQFF. The CDR3 DNA reads as TGTGCCAGCATTTGGGACGGGGACAATGAGCAGTTCTTC. V and J are TRBV7-9 and TRBJ2-1; TRBD1 or TRBD2 may be the D gene (5 bases each). Germline V gene sequence: CDR1 SEHNR, CDR2 FQNEAQ (reference sequence). This CDR3 is built from 13 residues. Deletions cut 7 bases from V and 5 bases from J, with 12 bases between.

The V gene is TRBV27, the J gene TRBJ2-1; TRBD2 might be the D (5 bases). The germline gives CDR1 MNHEY, CDR2 SMNVEV (reference sequence). Deletions cut 3 bases from V and 5 bases from J, with 5 bases between. This CDR3 is 12 amino acids long. CDR3 bases: TGTGCCAGCAGTTTCGGGAACAATGAGCAGTTCTTC. It translates to CASSFGNNEQFF.

This clone was seen ten or more times. The chain has TRBV7-6 and TRBJ2-2; 7 bases are a match to TRBD1. The trim removed 5 bases at V and 2 bases at J, leaving 8 bases unmatched. From germline, CDR1 is SGHVS and CDR2 FNYEAQ. The CDR3 loop spans 16 amino acids. The CDR3 nucleotides read TGTGCCAGCAGCCCCCTCGGGACAGCTAACACCGGGGAGCTGTTTTTT. The encoded protein is CASSPLGTANTGELFF.

This rearrangement joins TRBV10-3 to TRBJ2-1, with 9 bases matching TRBD1. J gave up 6 bases and V 6 bases, and 9 bases lay outside the gene matches. CDR1 is ENHRY and CDR2 is SYGVKD in the germline V gene. This CDR3 has 15 amino acids. CDR3 nucleotides: TGTGCCATCAGCTGGGGGACAGGGAGCTTCAATGAGCAGTTCTTC. Protein: CAISWGTGSFNEQFF.

V gene TRBV19 combines with J gene TRBJ1-5, with 11 bases that match TRBD1. This CDR3 has 15 residues. Germline assignment: CDR1 LNHDA and CDR2 SQIVND (reference sequence). J was trimmed by 1 base and V by 7 bases; bases with no gene match: 3. The CDR3 bases are TGTGCCAGTATTGGGGACAGGGGGAGCAATCAGCCCCAGCATTTT. Encoded protein: CASIGDRGSNQPQHF.

The chain employs TRBV19 and TRBJ2-4; no clear D gene. V was cut by 2 bases and J by 6 bases, with 11 bases left in between. Germline assignment: CDR1 LNHDA and CDR2 SQIVND (reference sequence). The CDR3 is 14 residues long. In DNA form, the CDR3 reads TGTGCCAGTAGTATAATAGGGCAACCAAACATTCAGTACTTC. As protein: CASSIIGQPNIQYF.

The chain is built from TRBV5-1 and TRBJ1-2, with a weak D call TRBD1 (6 bases). Trimming left V 7 bases short and J 2 bases short, with 18 bases between. The CDR3 has 15 residues. The germline CDR1 and CDR2 sequences are SGHRS and YFSETQ. The CDR3 DNA follows: TGCGCCAGCTTCGGACAGCCAACATCAAACTATGGCTACACCTTC. This translates into CASFGQPTSNYGYTF.

The rearrangement joins TRBV7-6 to TRBJ1-1, with TRBD1 matching 10 bases. The CDR3 sequence is 16 residues long. Germline CDR1 SGHVS, CDR2 FNYEAQ. The V segment lost 3 bases and the J segment 1 base; nucleotides outside the gene matches: 5. The CDR3 DNA follows: TGTGCCAGCAGCTTCTCTCGGGACAGGGGGAACACTGAAGCTTTCTTT. It specifies CASSFSRDRGNTEAFF.

The rearrangement links TRBV27 to TRBJ2-7; 10 bases are shared with TRBD1. The CDR3 is 14 residues long. Germline V gives CDR1 MNHEY, CDR2 SMNVEV (reference sequence). V shed 5 bases and J 2 bases; nucleotides not matched to a gene: 3. CDR3 DNA: TGTGCCAGCAGTACCGGACAGGGGGCCTACGAGCAGTACTTC. Amino acids: CASSTGQGAYEQYF.

This clone turned up a few times. V and J are TRBV11-3 and TRBJ2-7; 7 nucleotides line up with TRBD2. The CDR3 contains 16 residues. Germline-derived CDR1 and CDR2 are SGHNT and YENEEA. The ends lost 2 bases at V and 7 bases at J; junction bases unmatched: 14. In nucleotides, the CDR3 is TGTGCCAGCAGCTTAACGTGGGAGGGCTCGGCTGGGGAGCAGTACTTC. This gives the protein CASSLTWEGSAGEQYF.

V gene TRBV5-5 combines with J gene TRBJ2-3; 9 bases map to TRBD2. CDR3 length equals 15 residues. Per the germline V gene, CDR1 is SGHKS and CDR2 is YYEKEE (reference sequence). Germline trimming cut 0 bases from V and 6 bases from J; bases unmatched to any gene: 5. CDR3 nucleotide sequence: TGTGCCAGCAGCTTGGTTAGCGGGAGAGGGGATACGCAGTATTTT. Protein sequence: CASSLVSGRGDTQYF.

This clone has only one observation. The chain combines TRBV6-2 or TRBV6-3 with TRBJ2-1; 14 nucleotides line up with TRBD2. CDR1 MNHEY and CDR2 SVGEGT come from the germline V gene. The CDR3 is 15 amino acids. V dropped 6 bases and J dropped 8; count of bases not matched to a gene: 6. Written as DNA, the CDR3 is TGTGCCAGCAGCCCGGGACTAGCGGGAGCAGATGAGCAGTTCTTC. Amino acids: CASSPGLAGADEQFF.

V and J are TRBV6-6 and TRBJ2-7; no firm D call. The CDR3 runs 16 residues. Germline V gene data show CDR1 as MNHNY and CDR2 as SVGAGI (reference sequence). Trimming stripped 6 bases from V and 0 bases from J, with 18 bases between. This CDR3 reads CASRKGHFSSSYEQYF. The CDR3 bases are TGTGCCAGCAGAAAGGGTCATTTTTCGAGCTCCTACGAGCAGTACTTC.

CDR3 protein: CASSQDSGTDMPQYF. In DNA form, the CDR3 reads TGCGCCAGCAGCCAAGATTCGGGAACAGACATGCCGCAGTACTTC. The rearrangement uses TRBV4-1 and TRBJ2-7; D perhaps matches TRBD2 (5 bases). Germline assignment: CDR1 MGHRA and CDR2 YSYEKL. Trimming left V 0 bases short and J 9 bases short, with 18 bases between. The CDR3 extends over 15 amino acids.